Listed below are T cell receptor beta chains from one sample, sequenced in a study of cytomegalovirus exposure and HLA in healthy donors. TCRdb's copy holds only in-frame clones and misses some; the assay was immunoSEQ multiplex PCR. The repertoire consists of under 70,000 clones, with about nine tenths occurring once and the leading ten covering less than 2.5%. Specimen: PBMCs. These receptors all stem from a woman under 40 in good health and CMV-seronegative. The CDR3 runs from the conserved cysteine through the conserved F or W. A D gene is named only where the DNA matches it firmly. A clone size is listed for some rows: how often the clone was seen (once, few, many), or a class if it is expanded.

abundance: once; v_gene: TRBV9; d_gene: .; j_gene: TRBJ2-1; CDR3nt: TGTGCCAGCAGCGTAGGGACTCCCAGCTCCTACAATGAGCAGTTCTTC; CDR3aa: CASSVGTPSSYNEQFF
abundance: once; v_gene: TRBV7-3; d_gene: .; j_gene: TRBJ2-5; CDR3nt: TGTGCCAGCAGCTTAAGTTCGGGGGCCCAGTACTTC; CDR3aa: CASSLSSGAQYF
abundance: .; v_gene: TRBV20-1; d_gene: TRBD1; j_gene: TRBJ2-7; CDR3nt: TGCAGTGCGGGGACAGGCTACGAGCAGTACTTC; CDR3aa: CSAGTGYEQYF
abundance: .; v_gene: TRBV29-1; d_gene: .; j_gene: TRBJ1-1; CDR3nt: TGCAGCGTTGAATGGGTATGGGGGCACACTGAAGCTTTCTTT; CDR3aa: CSVEWVWGHTEAFF
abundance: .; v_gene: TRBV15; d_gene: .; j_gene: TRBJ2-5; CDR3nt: TGTGCCACCAGCAGAGAGCGGCAGGGCCAAGAGACCCAGTACTTC; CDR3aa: CATSRERQGQETQYF
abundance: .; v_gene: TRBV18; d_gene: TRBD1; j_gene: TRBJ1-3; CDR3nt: TGTGCCAGCTCACCAGCGACCGGGACAGGGATCTCTGGAAACACCATATATTTT; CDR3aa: CASSPATGTGISGNTIYF
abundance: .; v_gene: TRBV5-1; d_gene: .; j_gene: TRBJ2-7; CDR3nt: TGCGCCAGCAGCTTCAGGGCCCACGAGCAGTACTTC; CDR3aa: CASSFRAHEQYF
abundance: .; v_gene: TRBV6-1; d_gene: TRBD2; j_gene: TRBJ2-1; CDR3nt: TGTGCCAGCAGACCTTGGACTAGCGGGATAAATGAGCAGTTCTTC; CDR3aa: CASRPWTSGINEQFF
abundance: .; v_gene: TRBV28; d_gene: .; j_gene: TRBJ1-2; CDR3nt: TGTGCCAGCAGTTTATTAGGAGGGGCGAGCTATGGCTACACCTTC; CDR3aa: CASSLLGGASYGYTF
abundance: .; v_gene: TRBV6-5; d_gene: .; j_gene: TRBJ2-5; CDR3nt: TGTGCCAGCAGTAGGCAGGGGCGCCAAGAGACCCAGTACTTC; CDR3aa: CASSRQGRQETQYF
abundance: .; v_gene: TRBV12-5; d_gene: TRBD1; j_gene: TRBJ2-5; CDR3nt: TGTGCTAGTGGTTTGCCGGGGACAGGGAGAGGAGAGACCCAGTACTTC; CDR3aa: CASGLPGTGRGETQYF
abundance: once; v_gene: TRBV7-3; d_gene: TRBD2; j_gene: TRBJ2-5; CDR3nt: TGTGCCAGCAGCTTAGGGCTAGCGGGAATGGAGACCCAGTACTTC; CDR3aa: CASSLGLAGMETQYF
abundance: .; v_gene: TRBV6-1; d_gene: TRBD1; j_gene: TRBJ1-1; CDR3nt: TGTGCCAGCACCCTTGACAGGGGGCACACTGAAGCTTTCTTT; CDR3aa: CASTLDRGHTEAFF
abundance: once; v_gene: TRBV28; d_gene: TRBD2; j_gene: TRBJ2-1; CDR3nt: TGTGCCAGCAGTCCGACTAGCGGGGTGCACAATGAGCAGTTCTTC; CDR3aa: CASSPTSGVHNEQFF
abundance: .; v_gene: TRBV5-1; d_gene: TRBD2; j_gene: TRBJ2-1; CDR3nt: TGCGCCAGCAGTCCACTAGCGGGGGTCACCTACAATGAGCAGTTCTTC; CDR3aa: CASSPLAGVTYNEQFF
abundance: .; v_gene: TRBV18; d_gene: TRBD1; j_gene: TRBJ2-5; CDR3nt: TGTGCCAGCTCACCACCACAGGGGTTGAGCGAGACCCAGTACTTC; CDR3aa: CASSPPQGLSETQYF